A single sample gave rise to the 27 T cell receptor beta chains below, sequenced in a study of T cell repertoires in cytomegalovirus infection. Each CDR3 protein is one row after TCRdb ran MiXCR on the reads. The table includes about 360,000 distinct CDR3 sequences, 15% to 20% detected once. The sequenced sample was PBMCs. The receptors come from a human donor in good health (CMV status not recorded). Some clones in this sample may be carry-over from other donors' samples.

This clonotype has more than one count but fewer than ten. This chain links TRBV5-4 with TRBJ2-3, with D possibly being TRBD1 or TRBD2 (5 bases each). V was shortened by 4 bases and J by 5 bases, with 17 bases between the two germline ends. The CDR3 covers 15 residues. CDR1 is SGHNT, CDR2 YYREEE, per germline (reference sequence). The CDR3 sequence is CASSRENRDGDTQYF. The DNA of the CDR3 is TGTGCCAGCAGCCGAGAAAATCGGGACGGAGATACGCAGTATTTT.

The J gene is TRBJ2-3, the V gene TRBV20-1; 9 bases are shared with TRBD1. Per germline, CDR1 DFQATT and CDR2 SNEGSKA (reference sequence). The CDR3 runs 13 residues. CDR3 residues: CRPTGGGSDTQYF. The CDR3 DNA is TGCAGACCTACAGGGGGCGGGTCAGATACGCAGTATTTT.

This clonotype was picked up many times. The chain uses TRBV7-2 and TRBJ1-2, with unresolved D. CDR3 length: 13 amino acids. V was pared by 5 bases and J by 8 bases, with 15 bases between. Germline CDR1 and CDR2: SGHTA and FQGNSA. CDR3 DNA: TGTGCCAGCAGCCGCGGTGAGGGTGGAGGCTACACCTTC. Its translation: CASSRGEGGGYTF.

CDR3: CASSERLGSGTVQFF. The CDR3 nucleotides are TGTGCCAGCAGTGAAAGGTTGGGGTCCGGGACAGTCCAGTTCTTC. The chain couples TRBV2 to TRBJ2-1; 7 nucleotides align to TRBD1. CDR1 and CDR2 (germline): SNHLY, FYNNEI. V was pared by 2 bases and J by 13 bases, with 14 bases of the junction left unmatched. CDR3 size: 15 residues.

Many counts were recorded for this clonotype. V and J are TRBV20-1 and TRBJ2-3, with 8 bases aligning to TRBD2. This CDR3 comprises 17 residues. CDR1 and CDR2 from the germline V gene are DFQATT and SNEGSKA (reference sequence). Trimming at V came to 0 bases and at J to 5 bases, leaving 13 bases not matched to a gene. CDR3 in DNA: TGCAGTGCTAGAGATTCGGGGACTAGTGTAGGTGTAGATACGCAGTATTTT. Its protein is CSARDSGTSVGVDTQYF.

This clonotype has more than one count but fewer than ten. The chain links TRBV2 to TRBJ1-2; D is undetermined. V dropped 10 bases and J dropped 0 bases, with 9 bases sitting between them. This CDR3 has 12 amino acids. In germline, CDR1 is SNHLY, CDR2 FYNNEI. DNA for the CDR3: TGTGCCATTTCACGCACTAACTATGGCTACACCTTC. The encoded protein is CAISRTNYGYTF.

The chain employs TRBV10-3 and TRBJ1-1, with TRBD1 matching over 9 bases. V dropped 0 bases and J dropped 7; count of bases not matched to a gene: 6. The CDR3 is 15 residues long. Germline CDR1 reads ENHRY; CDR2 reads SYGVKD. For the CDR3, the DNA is TGTGCCATCAGTGAGTCGGGTAACAGGGGGCTTGAAGCTTTCTTT. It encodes CAISESGNRGLEAFF.

CDR3 residues: CASTLMEGTEAFF. The DNA of the CDR3 is TGCGCCAGCACTTTGATGGAGGGCACTGAAGCTTTCTTT. J is TRBJ1-1 and V is TRBV5-1; unclear D gene. Trimming left V 6 bases short and J 4 bases short, with 13 bases between. The germline CDR1 and CDR2 sequences are SGHRS and YFSETQ. The CDR3 covers 13 residues.

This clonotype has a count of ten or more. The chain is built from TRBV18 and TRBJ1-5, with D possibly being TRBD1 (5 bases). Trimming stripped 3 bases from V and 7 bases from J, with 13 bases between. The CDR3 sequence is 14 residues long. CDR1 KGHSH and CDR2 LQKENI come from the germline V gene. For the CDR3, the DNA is TGTGCCAGCTCACCGAGCAGGGATGGACAGCCCCAGCATTTT. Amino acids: CASSPSRDGQPQHF.

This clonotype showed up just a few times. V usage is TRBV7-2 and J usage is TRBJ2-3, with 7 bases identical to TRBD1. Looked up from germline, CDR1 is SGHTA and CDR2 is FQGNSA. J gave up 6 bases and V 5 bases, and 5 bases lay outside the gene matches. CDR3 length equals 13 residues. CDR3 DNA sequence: TGTGCCAGCAGCCAACAGGGGTCGGATACGCAGTATTTT. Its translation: CASSQQGSDTQYF.

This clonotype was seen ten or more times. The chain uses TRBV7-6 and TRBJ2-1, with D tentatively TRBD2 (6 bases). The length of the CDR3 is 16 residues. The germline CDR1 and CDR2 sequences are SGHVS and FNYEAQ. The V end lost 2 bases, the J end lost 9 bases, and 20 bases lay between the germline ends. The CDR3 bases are TGTGCCAGCAGCTTATCTAACGTCGGGGGTAATAGTGAGCAGTTCTTC. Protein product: CASSLSNVGGNSEQFF.

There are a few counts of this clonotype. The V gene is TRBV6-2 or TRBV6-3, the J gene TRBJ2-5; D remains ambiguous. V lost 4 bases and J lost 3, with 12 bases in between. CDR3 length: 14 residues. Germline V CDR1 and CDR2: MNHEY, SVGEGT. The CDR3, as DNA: TGTGCCAGCAGTTCGTTTGGCAGGAAAGAGACCCAGTACTTC. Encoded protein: CASSSFGRKETQYF.

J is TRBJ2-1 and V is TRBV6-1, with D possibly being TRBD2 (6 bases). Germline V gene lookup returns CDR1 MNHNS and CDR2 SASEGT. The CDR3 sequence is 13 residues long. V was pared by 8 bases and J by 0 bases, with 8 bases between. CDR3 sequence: CASWRDSYNEQFF. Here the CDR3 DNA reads TGTGCCAGCTGGAGGGACTCCTACAATGAGCAGTTCTTC.

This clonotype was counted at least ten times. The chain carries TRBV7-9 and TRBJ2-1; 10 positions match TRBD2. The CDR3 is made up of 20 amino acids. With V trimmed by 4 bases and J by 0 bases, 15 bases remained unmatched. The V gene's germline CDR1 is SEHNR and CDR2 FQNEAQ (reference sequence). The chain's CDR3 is CASSSRTSGSSTSSYNEQFF. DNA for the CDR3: TGTGCCAGCAGCTCACGGACTAGCGGTTCCTCCACGAGCTCCTACAATGAGCAGTTCTTC.

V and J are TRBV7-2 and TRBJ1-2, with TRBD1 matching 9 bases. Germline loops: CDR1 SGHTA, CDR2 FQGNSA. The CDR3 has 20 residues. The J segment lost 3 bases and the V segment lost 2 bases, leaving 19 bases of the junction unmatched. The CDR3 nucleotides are TGTGCCAGCAGCTTAACAGACTCATGGACAGGGGATCCCCGCTACTATGGCTACACCTTC. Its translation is CASSLTDSWTGDPRYYGYTF.

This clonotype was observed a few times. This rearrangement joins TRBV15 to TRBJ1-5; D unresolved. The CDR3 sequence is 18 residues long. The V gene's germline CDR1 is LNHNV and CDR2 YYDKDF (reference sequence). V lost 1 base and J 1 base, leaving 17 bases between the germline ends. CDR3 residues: CATSRVTWGGGSNQPQHF. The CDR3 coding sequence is TGTGCCACCAGCAGAGTGACTTGGGGAGGAGGAAGCAATCAGCCCCAGCATTTT.

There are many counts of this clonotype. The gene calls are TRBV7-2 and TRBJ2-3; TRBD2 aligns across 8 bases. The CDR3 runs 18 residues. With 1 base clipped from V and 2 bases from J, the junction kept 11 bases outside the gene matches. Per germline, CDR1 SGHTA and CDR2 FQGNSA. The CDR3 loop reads CASSLVSRGGGPTDTQYF. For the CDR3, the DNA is TGTGCCAGCAGCTTAGTCTCGCGGGGCGGGGGGCCCACAGATACGCAGTATTTT.

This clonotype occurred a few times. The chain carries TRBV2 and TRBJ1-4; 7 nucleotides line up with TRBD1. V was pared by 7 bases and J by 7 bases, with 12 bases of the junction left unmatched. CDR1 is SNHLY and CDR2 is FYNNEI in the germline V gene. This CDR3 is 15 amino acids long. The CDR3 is CASTQTGAAGEKLFF. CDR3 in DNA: TGTGCCAGCACCCAAACAGGGGCGGCGGGTGAAAAACTGTTTTTT. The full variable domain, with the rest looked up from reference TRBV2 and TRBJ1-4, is EPEVTQTPSHQVTQMGQEVILRCVPISNHLYFYWYRQILGQKVEFLVSFYNNEISEKSEIFDDQFSVERPDGSNFTLKIRSTKLEDSAMYFCASTQTGAAGEKLFFGSGTQLSVL.

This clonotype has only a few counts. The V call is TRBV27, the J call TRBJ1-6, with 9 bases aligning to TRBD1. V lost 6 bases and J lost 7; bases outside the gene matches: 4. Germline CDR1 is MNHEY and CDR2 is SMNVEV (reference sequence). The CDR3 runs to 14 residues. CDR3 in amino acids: CASSLQGANSPLHF. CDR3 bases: TGTGCCAGCAGCTTACAGGGGGCGAATTCACCCCTCCACTTT.

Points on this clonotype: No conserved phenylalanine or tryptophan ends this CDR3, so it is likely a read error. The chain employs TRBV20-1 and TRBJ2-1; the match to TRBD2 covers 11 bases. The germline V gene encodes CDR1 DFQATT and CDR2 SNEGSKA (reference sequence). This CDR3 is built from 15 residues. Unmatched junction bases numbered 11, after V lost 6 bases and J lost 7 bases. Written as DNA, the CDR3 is TGCAGTGCCCTGGGACTAGCGGCGATCGGGAATGAGCAGTTCCTC. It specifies CSALGLAAIGNEQFL.

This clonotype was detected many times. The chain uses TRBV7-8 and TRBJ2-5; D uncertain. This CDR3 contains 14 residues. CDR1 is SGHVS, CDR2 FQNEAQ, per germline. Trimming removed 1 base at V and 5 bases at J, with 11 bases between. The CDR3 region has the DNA TGTGCCAGCAGCTTAGGCCGGGTGGTCGAGACCCAGTACTTC. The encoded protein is CASSLGRVVETQYF.

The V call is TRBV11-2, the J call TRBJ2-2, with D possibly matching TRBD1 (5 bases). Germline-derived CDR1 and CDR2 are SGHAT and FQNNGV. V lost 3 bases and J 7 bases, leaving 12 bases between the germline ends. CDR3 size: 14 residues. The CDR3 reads CASSLGREVGELFF. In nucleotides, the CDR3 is TGTGCCAGCAGCTTGGGCAGGGAAGTCGGGGAGCTGTTTTTT.

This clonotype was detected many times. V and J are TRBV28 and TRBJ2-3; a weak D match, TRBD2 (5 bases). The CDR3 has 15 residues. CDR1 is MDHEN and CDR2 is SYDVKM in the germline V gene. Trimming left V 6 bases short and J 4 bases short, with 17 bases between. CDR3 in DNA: TGTGCCAGCAGCCTGTCCAGGACTCCGGCAGATACGCAGTATTTT. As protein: CASSLSRTPADTQYF.

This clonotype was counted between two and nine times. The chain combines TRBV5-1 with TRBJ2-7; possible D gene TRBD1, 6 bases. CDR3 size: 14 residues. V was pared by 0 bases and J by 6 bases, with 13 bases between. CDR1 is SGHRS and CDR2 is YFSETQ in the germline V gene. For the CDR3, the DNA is TGCGCCAGCAGCTTGGCGCAGGGGTCGGGCGAGCAGTACTTC. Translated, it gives CASSLAQGSGEQYF.

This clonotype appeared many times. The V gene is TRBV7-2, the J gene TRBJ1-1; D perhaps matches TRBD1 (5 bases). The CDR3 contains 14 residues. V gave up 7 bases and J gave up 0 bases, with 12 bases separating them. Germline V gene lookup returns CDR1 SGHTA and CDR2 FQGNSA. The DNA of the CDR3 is TGTGCCAGCATCAAGGGACTCCTGAACACTGAAGCTTTCTTT. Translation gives CASIKGLLNTEAFF.

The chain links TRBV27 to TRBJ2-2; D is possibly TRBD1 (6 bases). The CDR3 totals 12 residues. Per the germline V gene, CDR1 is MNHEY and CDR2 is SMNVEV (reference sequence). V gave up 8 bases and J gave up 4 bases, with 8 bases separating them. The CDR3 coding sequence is TGTGCCAGCGGGACAATCACCGGGGAGCTGTTTTTT. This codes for CASGTITGELFF.

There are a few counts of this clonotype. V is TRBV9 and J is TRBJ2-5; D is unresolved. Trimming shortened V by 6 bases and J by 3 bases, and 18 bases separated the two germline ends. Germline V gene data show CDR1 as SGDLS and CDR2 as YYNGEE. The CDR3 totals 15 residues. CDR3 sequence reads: CASNRTDGDKETQYF. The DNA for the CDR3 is TGTGCCAGCAATCGAACCGACGGAGACAAAGAGACCCAGTACTTC. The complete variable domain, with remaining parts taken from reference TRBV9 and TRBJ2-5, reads DSGVTQTPKHLITATGQRVTLRCSPRSGDLSVYWYQQSLDQGLQFLIQYYNGEERAKGNILERFSAQQFPDLHSELNLSSLELGDSALYFCASNRTDGDKETQYFGPGTRLLVL.